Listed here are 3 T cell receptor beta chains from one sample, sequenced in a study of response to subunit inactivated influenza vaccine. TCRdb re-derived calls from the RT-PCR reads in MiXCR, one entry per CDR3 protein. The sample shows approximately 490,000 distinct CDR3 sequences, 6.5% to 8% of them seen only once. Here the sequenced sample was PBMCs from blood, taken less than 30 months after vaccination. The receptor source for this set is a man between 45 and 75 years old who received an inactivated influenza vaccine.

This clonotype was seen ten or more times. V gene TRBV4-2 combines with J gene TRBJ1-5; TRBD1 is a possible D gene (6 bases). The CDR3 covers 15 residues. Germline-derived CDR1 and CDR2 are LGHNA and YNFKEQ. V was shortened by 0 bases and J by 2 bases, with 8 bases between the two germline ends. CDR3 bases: TGTGCCAGCAGCCAAGATGGGGGCGGCAATCAGCCCCAGCATTTT. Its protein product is CASSQDGGGNQPQHF.

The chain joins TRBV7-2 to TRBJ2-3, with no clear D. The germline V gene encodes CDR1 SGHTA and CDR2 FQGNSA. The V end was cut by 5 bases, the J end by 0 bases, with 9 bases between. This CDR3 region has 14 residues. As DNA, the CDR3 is TGTGCCAGCAGCCACTACCCTAGCACAGATACGCAGTATTTT. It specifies CASSHYPSTDTQYF.

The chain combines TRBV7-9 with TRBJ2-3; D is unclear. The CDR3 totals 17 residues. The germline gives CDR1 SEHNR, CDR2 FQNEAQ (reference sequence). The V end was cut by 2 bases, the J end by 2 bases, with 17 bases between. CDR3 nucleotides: TGTGCCAGCAGCTTAAAGCCCACTTATTCAAACACAGATACGCAGTATTTT. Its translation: CASSLKPTYSNTDTQYF.